The 17 T cell receptor beta chains below were found in one sample sequenced in a study of blood T cell repertoires in COVID-19. Profiled with immunoSEQ multiplex PCR; TCRdb holds only in-frame clones, not every one. The table records a few hundred thousand clones, about 85% of them present only once. Sequenced sample: PBMCs or T cells enriched from blood (not recorded which). Receptors originate from a woman in her 50s who had recovered from COVID-19.

The rearrangement joins TRBV5-1 to TRBJ2-5; D possibly corresponds to TRBD2 (5 bases). Trimming shortened V by 0 bases and J by 6 bases, and 21 bases separated the two germline ends. This CDR3 has 17 residues. The germline CDR1 and CDR2 sequences are SGHRS and YFSETQ. Here the CDR3 DNA reads TGCGCCAGCAGCTTGGCAGGACTCGACCTCCTAGTAAAGACCCAGTACTTC. Translation: CASSLAGLDLLVKTQYF.

The rearrangement joins TRBV6-5 to TRBJ2-7, with 9 bases fitting TRBD1. This CDR3 has 14 amino acids. Germline V CDR1 and CDR2: MNHEY, SVGAGI. Trimming took 5 bases from V and 3 from J; bases not matched to a gene: 5. CDR3 loop: CASSTPGQGYEQYF. As DNA, the CDR3 is TGTGCCAGCAGTACTCCGGGACAGGGCTACGAGCAGTACTTC.

The V gene is TRBV5-6, the J gene TRBJ2-1; D gene uncertain. Deletions cut 0 bases from V and 8 bases from J, with 9 bases between. CDR3 length equals 13 residues. Germline lookup yields CDR1 SGHDT and CDR2 YYEEEE. CDR3 in amino acids: CASSLVRFHEQFF. The CDR3 nucleotides read TGTGCCAGCAGCTTGGTCCGGTTCCATGAGCAGTTCTTC.

The J gene is TRBJ1-5, the V gene TRBV12-3 or TRBV12-4, with TRBD1 matching over 9 bases. V shed 5 bases and J 6 bases; nucleotides not matched to a gene: 2. The CDR3 runs to 13 residues. The DNA for the CDR3 is TGTGCCAGCAGTGACAGGGGGGCTCAGCCCCAGCATTTT. Translating it yields CASSDRGAQPQHF.

This clone was observed a single time. The chain is built from TRBV21-1 and TRBJ1-1; TRBD1, as called in the table, went unchecked against the DNA. TRBV21-1 is deemed a pseudogene. The CDR3 runs to 16 residues. DNA of the CDR3: TGTGCCAGCAGCAAAGCGGCGGCCAGGGGGAACACTGAAGCTTTCTTT. Protein product: CASSKAAARGNTEAFF.

The chain couples TRBV10-3 to TRBJ1-3; unclear D gene. This CDR3 is built from 14 residues. The V gene lost 11 bases and the J gene lost 0 bases, with 14 bases spanning the gap. Germline V gene data show CDR1 as ENHRY and CDR2 as SYGVKD. The CDR3 here is CASKGGDSGNTIYF. CDR3 DNA: TGTGCCTCCAAAGGCGGGGACTCTGGAAACACCATATATTTT.

The gene calls are TRBV7-2 and TRBJ1-5, with 7 positions matching TRBD1. Germline loops: CDR1 SGHTA, CDR2 FQGNSA. J gave up 7 bases and V 5 bases, and 14 bases lay outside the gene matches. The CDR3 consists of 16 residues. The CDR3 DNA is TGTGCCAGCAGCCTTCGGGCTCTCCGGGACAGCCAGCCCCAGCATTTT. It encodes CASSLRALRDSQPQHF.

This chain links TRBV29-1 with TRBJ2-5, with 10 bases aligning to TRBD2. Unmatched junction bases numbered 7, after V lost 2 bases and J lost 7 bases. This CDR3 is 14 amino acids long. From germline, CDR1 is SQVTM and CDR2 ANQGSEA. The CDR3 DNA reads TGCAGCGTTGAAAGCGGGAGGGCAATTGGGACCCAGTACTTC. Its protein product is CSVESGRAIGTQYF. Filled out from reference TRBV29-1 and TRBJ2-5, the complete variable domain reads SAVISQKPSRDICQRGTSLTIQCQVDSQVTMMFWYRQQPGQSLTLIATANQGSEATYESGFVIDKFPISRPNLTFSTLTVSNMSPEDSSIYLCSVESGRAIGTQYFGPGTRLLVL.

V gene TRBV25-1 combines with J gene TRBJ1-6; tentative D call: TRBD1 (5 bases). V lost 4 bases to trimming and J lost 5 bases, with 9 bases between them. In germline, CDR1 is MGHDK, CDR2 SYGVNS. This CDR3 region has 14 residues. This CDR3 reads CASSGDSHNSPLHF. CDR3 bases: TGTGCCAGCAGTGGTGACAGCCATAATTCACCCCTCCACTTT.

This clone was counted only a few times. The chain couples TRBV6-5 to TRBJ1-4, with TRBD1 matching 8 bases. The CDR3 runs to 15 residues. The V gene end was trimmed by 5 bases and the J gene end by 7 bases; junction bases not matched to a gene: 9. Germline-derived CDR1 and CDR2 are MNHEY and SVGAGI. DNA of the CDR3: TGTGCCAGCAGTCGTCGGACAGGGAGGTTTGAAAAACTGTTTTTT. Translating gives CASSRRTGRFEKLFF.

This chain joins TRBV9 and TRBJ1-2, with 7 bases matching TRBD1. The CDR3 consists of 13 residues. V lost 4 bases to trimming and J lost 6 bases; unmatched junction nucleotides: 6. The germline CDR1 and CDR2 sequences are SGDLS and YYNGEE. In DNA form, the CDR3 reads TGTGCCAGCAGCCGACCACAGGGGCATGGCTACACCTTC. Amino acid sequence: CASSRPQGHGYTF.

This clone has only one observation. The V and J genes are TRBV9 and TRBJ2-2, with TRBD2 matching 13 bases. The CDR3 is 15 amino acids. The V gene's germline CDR1 is SGDLS and CDR2 YYNGEE. V was pared by 6 bases and J by 4 bases, with 3 bases of the junction left unmatched. CDR3 sequence: CASTRTSGGTGELFF. CDR3 coding DNA: TGTGCCAGCACCCGGACTAGCGGGGGCACCGGGGAGCTGTTTTTT.

The J gene is TRBJ2-7, the V gene TRBV5-1; TRBD1 aligns across 7 bases. Germline lookup yields CDR1 SGHRS and CDR2 YFSETQ. The CDR3 runs to 16 residues. V lost 2 bases and J lost 2; bases outside the gene matches: 10. The CDR3 is CASSLEETGCPYEQYF. CDR3 in DNA: TGCGCCAGCAGCTTAGAGGAGACAGGGTGCCCCTACGAGCAGTACTTC.

The chain joins TRBV19 to TRBJ2-5; 8 nucleotides line up with TRBD1. This CDR3 has 15 residues. Germline assignment: CDR1 LNHDA and CDR2 SQIVND (reference sequence). V lost 5 bases, J lost 1 base, and 6 bases stayed unmatched. In nucleotides, the CDR3 is TGTGCCAGTAGTTCCGGGACAGGCTTCCAAGAGACCCAGTACTTC. Amino acids: CASSSGTGFQETQYF.

DNA for the CDR3: TGTGCCAGCAGCTGGGGTAGTAGGGGCACTGAAGCTTTCTTT. It encodes CASSWGSRGTEAFF. This rearrangement joins TRBV7-8 to TRBJ1-1; TRBD1 might be the D (5 bases). CDR3 size: 14 residues. Germline V gene data show CDR1 as SGHVS and CDR2 as FQNEAQ. The V end lost 4 bases, the J end lost 4 bases, and 13 bases lay between the germline ends. Looking up the rest from reference TRBV7-8 and TRBJ1-1 gives the full variable domain: GAGVSQSPRYKVAKRGQDVALRCDPISGHVSLFWYQQALGQGPEFLTYFQNEAQLDKSGLPSDRFFAERPEGSVSTLKIQRTQQEDSAVYLCASSWGSRGTEAFFGQGTRLTVV.

The rearrangement joins TRBV6-2 or TRBV6-3 to TRBJ2-1; 10 nucleotides match TRBD1. This CDR3 is built from 16 residues. Trimming at V came to 4 bases and at J to 0 bases, leaving 3 bases not matched to a gene. CDR1 is MNHEY, CDR2 SVGEGT, per germline. The CDR3 region is CASSSGTGVSYNEQFF. The CDR3 DNA is TGTGCCAGCAGTTCGGGGACAGGGGTCTCCTACAATGAGCAGTTCTTC.

This chain connects TRBV27 to TRBJ1-1, with 11 bases aligning to TRBD1. The germline CDR1 and CDR2 sequences are MNHEY and SMNVEV (reference sequence). V dropped 4 bases and J dropped 5; count of bases not matched to a gene: 9. The CDR3 spans 16 residues. The CDR3 sequence is CASSSRTGGLDTEAFF. DNA of the CDR3: TGTGCCAGCAGTTCCCGGACAGGGGGCCTCGATACTGAAGCTTTCTTT.